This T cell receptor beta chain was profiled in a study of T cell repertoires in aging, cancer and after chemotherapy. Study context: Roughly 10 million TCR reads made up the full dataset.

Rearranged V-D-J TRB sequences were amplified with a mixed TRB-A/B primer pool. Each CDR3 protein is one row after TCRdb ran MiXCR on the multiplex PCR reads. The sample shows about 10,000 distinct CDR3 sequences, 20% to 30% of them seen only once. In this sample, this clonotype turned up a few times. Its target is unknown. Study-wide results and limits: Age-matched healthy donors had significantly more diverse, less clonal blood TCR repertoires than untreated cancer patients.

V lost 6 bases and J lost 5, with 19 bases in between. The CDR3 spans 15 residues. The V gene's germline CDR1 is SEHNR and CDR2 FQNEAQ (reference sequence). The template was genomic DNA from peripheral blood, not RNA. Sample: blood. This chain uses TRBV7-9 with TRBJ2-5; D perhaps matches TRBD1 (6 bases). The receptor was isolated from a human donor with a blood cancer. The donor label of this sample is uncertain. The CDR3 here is CASRLTPTGMETQYF. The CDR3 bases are TGTGCCAGCAGACTCACCCCTACAGGGATGGAGACCCAGTACTTC.